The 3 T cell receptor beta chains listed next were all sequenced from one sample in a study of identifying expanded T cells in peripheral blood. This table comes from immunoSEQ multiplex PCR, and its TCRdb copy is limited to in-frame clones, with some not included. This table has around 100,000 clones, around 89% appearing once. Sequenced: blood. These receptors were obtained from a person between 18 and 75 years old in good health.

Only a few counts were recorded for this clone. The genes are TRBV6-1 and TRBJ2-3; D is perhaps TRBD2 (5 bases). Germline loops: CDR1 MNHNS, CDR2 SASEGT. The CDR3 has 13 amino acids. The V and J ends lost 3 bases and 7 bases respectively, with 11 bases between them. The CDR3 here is CASSDLVGNTQYF. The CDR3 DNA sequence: TGTGCCAGCAGTGATTTGGTCGGGAATACGCAGTATTTT.

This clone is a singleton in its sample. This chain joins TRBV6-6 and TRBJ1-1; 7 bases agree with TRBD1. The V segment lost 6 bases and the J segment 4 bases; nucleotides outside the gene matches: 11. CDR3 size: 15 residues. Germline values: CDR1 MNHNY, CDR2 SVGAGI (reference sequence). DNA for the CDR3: TGTGCCAGCAGACAGGTCCCAGGGGGATCCACTGAAGCTTTCTTT. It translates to CASRQVPGGSTEAFF.

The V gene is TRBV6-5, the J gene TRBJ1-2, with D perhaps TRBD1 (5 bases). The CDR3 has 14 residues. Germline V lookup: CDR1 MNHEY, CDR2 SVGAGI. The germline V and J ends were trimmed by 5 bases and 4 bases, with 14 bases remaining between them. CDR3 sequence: CASSPRGVAYGYTF. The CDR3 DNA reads TGTGCCAGCAGTCCTCGGGGCGTCGCCTATGGCTACACCTTC.